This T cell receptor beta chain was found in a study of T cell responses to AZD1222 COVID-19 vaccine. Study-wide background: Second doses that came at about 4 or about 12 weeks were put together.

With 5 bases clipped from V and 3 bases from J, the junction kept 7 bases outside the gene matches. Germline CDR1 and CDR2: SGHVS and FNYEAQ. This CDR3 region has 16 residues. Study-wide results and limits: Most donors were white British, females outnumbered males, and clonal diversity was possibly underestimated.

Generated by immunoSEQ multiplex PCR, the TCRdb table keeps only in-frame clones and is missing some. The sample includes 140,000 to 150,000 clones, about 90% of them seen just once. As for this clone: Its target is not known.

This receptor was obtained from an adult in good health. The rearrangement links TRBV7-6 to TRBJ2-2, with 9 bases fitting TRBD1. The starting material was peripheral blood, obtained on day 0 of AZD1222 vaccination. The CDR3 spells CASSRERTGDTGELFF. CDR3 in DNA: TGTGCCAGCAGCCGGGAAAGGACAGGGGACACCGGGGAGCTGTTTTTT.